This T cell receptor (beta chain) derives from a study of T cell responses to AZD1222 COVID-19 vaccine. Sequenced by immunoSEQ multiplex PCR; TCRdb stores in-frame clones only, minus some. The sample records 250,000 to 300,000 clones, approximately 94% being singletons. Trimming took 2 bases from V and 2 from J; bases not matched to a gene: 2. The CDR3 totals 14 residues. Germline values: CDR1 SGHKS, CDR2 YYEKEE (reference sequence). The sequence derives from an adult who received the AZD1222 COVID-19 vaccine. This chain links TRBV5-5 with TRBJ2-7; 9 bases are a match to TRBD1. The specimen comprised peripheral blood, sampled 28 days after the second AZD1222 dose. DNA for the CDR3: TGTGCCAGCAGCTTAGGGACAGGGACCTACGAGCAGTACTTC. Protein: CASSLGTGTYEQYF.